The 12 T cell receptor beta chains below were found in one sample sequenced in a study of cytomegalovirus exposure and HLA in healthy donors. The PCR employed 60 Vbeta primers together with 13 Jbeta primers. The data were produced by immunoSEQ multiplex PCR, yet TCRdb's version contains in-frame clones alone and is incomplete. The sample records approximately 150,000 clones, 80% being singletons. Specimen: PBMCs. The source is a man aged 30-40 years in good health and CMV-seronegative.

The J gene is TRBJ2-7, the V gene TRBV6-1; possibly TRBD1 for D (5 bases). CDR3 length: 15 residues. The V gene lost 3 bases and the J gene lost 3 bases, with 15 bases spanning the gap. CDR1 and CDR2 from the germline V gene are MNHNS and SASEGT. The CDR3 reads CASSDSDTIFYEQYF. The DNA for the CDR3 is TGTGCCAGCAGTGACTCGGACACAATCTTCTACGAGCAGTACTTC.

In its sample, this clone was seen a few times. The V and J genes are TRBV2 and TRBJ2-1; the D gene is possibly TRBD2 (6 bases). Germline loops: CDR1 SNHLY, CDR2 FYNNEI. The CDR3 sequence is 14 residues long. The V end was cut by 6 bases, the J end by 0 bases, with 9 bases between. The CDR3 DNA follows: TGTGCCAGCAGGGAGGGCAGCTCCTACAATGAGCAGTTCTTC. The encoded protein is CASREGSSYNEQFF. Combining the CDR3 with reference TRBV2 and TRBJ2-1 gives the whole variable domain EPEVTQTPSHQVTQMGQEVILRCVPISNHLYFYWYRQILGQKVEFLVSFYNNEISEKSEIFDDQFSVERPDGSNFTLKIRSTKLEDSAMYFCASREGSSYNEQFFGPGTRLTVL.

The chain has TRBV19 and TRBJ1-5, with 7 nucleotides matching TRBD1. There are 17 residues in the CDR3. Looked up from germline, CDR1 is LNHDA and CDR2 is SQIVND (reference sequence). Losses at the gene ends were 8 bases for V and 0 bases for J; bases not matched to a gene: 13. The CDR3 sequence is CASVNFDRDGSNQPQHF. The CDR3 DNA reads as TGTGCCAGTGTCAACTTCGACAGGGATGGTAGCAATCAGCCCCAGCATTTT.

Worth noting for this clone: The same CDR3 also results from other DNA sequences found in this sample. CDR3 sequence: CASSRQGVSYEQYF. As DNA, the CDR3 is TGTGCCAGCAGTCGACAGGGGGTGTCCTACGAGCAGTACTTC. The chain has TRBV27 and TRBJ2-7, with TRBD1 matching 9 bases. The V gene end was trimmed by 5 bases and the J gene end by 1 base; junction bases not matched to a gene: 3. This CDR3 contains 14 residues. CDR1 is MNHEY and CDR2 is SMNVEV in the germline V gene (reference sequence).

V is TRBV6-6 and J is TRBJ1-5; D uncertain. The CDR3 contains 9 residues. V lost 6 bases and J lost 15, with 9 bases in between. The germline gives CDR1 MNHNY, CDR2 SVGAGI (reference sequence). CDR3 nucleotides: TGTGCCAGCAGCCCTCCACTGCATTTT. It translates to CASSPPLHF.

The rearrangement uses TRBV9 and TRBJ2-1; a possible D gene is TRBD2 (6 bases). V was cut by 4 bases and J by 7 bases, with 21 bases left in between. The CDR3 runs 16 residues. Germline CDR1 reads SGDLS; CDR2 reads YYNGEE. This CDR3 reads CASSYHGSSSGNEQFF. CDR3 bases: TGTGCCAGCAGCTACCACGGGAGTAGTTCGGGAAATGAGCAGTTCTTC.

The chain has TRBV6-5 and TRBJ2-5, with no clear D. TRBJ2-7 explains the end of the DNA better; the J call may be wrong. There are 15 residues in the CDR3. Germline lookup yields CDR1 MNHEY and CDR2 SVGAGI. The CDR3 protein is CASSFLVGASYEQYF. The CDR3 DNA sequence: TGTGCCAGCAGTTTCCTCGTTGGTGCCTCCTACGAGCAGTACTTC.

The V and J genes are TRBV19 and TRBJ1-4; unclear D gene. The CDR3 length is 14 residues. CDR1 is LNHDA, CDR2 SQIVND, per germline (reference sequence). With 3 bases removed from V and 7 bases from J, the gap between germline ends came to 12 bases. The CDR3: CASSIGRVSEKLFF. The CDR3 DNA follows: TGTGCCAGTAGTATTGGGCGTGTAAGTGAAAAACTGTTTTTT. Combining the CDR3 with reference TRBV19 and TRBJ1-4 gives the whole variable domain DGGITQSPKYLFRKEGQNVTLSCEQNLNHDAMYWYRQDPGQGLRLIYYSQIVNDFQKGDIAEGYSVSREKKESFPLTVTSAQKNPTAFYLCASSIGRVSEKLFFGSGTQLSVL.

Only a few counts were recorded for this clone. This chain connects TRBV30 to TRBJ2-7; possible D gene TRBD2, 7 bases. The ends were cut back, 0 bases at V and 6 bases at J, with 12 bases in the middle. The germline V gene has CDR1 GTSNPN and CDR2 SVGIG (reference sequence). CDR3 length equals 13 residues. The CDR3 spells CAWSVGGASEQYF. DNA of the CDR3: TGTGCCTGGAGTGTAGGGGGGGCGTCCGAGCAGTACTTC.

This chain joins TRBV15 and TRBJ2-5, with D tentatively TRBD2 (5 bases). The end of the DNA fits TRBJ2-7 better, so the J call may be wrong. CDR3 length: 17 residues. The germline V gene encodes CDR1 LNHNV and CDR2 YYDKDF (reference sequence). CDR3 in amino acids: CATSIISGKGVSYEQYF. The CDR3, as DNA: TGTGCCACCAGCATCATATCGGGGAAGGGTGTCTCCTACGAGCAGTACTTC.

The rearrangement links TRBV5-5 to TRBJ1-3; D is possibly TRBD1 (6 bases). CDR3 length equals 14 residues. In germline, CDR1 is SGHKS, CDR2 YYEKEE (reference sequence). The ends were cut back, 8 bases at V and 1 base at J, with 13 bases in the middle. The CDR3 region has the DNA TGTGCCAGGGAAGGGACACGTTCTGGAAACACCATATATTTT. Its translation is CAREGTRSGNTIYF.

The CDR3 here is CASSLRLVFHEQYF. In nucleotides, the CDR3 is TGTGCCAGCAGTCTGCGACTAGTTTTCCACGAGCAGTACTTC. The chain carries TRBV28 and TRBJ2-7; maybe TRBD2 (6 bases). The CDR3 is 14 amino acids. Germline loops: CDR1 MDHEN, CDR2 SYDVKM. The V end lost 5 bases, the J end lost 5 bases, and 16 bases lay between the germline ends.